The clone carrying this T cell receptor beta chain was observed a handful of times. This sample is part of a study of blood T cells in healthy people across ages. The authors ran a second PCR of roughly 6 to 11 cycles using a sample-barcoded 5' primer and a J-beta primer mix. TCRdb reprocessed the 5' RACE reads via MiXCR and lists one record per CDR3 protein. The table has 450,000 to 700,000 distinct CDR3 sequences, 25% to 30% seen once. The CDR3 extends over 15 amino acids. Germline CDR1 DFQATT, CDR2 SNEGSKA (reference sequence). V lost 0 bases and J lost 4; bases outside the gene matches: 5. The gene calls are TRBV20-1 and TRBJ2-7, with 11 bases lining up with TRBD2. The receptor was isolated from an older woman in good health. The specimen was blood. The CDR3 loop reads CSARDAASGGYEQYF. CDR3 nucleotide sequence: TGCAGTGCTAGAGACGCGGCTAGCGGGGGGTACGAGCAGTACTTC.